Listed below are T cell receptor beta chains from one sample, sequenced in a study of shared clonotypes between healthy human individuals. The protocol was immunoSEQ multiplex PCR, while the TCRdb copy is restricted to in-frame clones and leaves out a portion. In the table there are some 2 million clones, approximately 94% of which are singletons. The material sequenced was naive CD8+ T cells sorted from blood. These receptor sequences come from a man aged 18 to 30 in good health. Both conserved end residues are part of each CDR3. Each record gives: D gene, V gene, clone size, J gene, CDR3 protein, CDR3 DNA. D genes are given only for firm matches. A row's size may be missing; if present it is once, few, many or a size class.

D gene: .; V gene: TRBV28; clone size: .; J gene: TRBJ1-1; CDR3 protein: CASSLGVGGTEAFF; CDR3 DNA: TGTGCCAGCAGTTTAGGGGTTGGGGGCACTGAAGCTTTCTTT
D gene: .; V gene: TRBV14; clone size: .; J gene: TRBJ1-1; CDR3 protein: CASRTGGTEAFF; CDR3 DNA: TGTGCCAGCAGAACCGGGGGCACTGAAGCTTTCTTT
D gene: .; V gene: TRBV11-2; clone size: .; J gene: TRBJ2-7; CDR3 protein: CASSLNHEQYF; CDR3 DNA: TGTGCCAGCAGCTTAAACCACGAGCAGTACTTC
D gene: .; V gene: TRBV4-3; clone size: .; J gene: TRBJ2-3; CDR3 protein: CASSQDHGSETDTQYF; CDR3 DNA: TGCGCCAGCAGCCAAGATCACGGGAGCGAGACAGATACGCAGTATTTT
D gene: .; V gene: TRBV7-9; clone size: few; J gene: TRBJ1-1; CDR3 protein: CASSFPENTEAFF; CDR3 DNA: TGTGCCAGCAGCTTCCCCGAGAACACTGAAGCTTTCTTT
D gene: .; V gene: TRBV7-2; clone size: .; J gene: TRBJ2-2; CDR3 protein: CASSLLETGELFF; CDR3 DNA: TGTGCCAGCAGCTTACTGGAAACCGGGGAGCTGTTTTTT
D gene: TRBD2; V gene: TRBV7-9; clone size: .; J gene: TRBJ2-2; CDR3 protein: CASSSHGLAENTGELFF; CDR3 DNA: TGTGCCAGCAGCTCCCACGGACTAGCGGAGAACACCGGGGAGCTGTTTTTT
D gene: TRBD1; V gene: TRBV11-3; clone size: .; J gene: TRBJ2-5; CDR3 protein: CASSSDRGETQYF; CDR3 DNA: TGTGCCAGCAGCTCTGACAGGGGAGAGACCCAGTACTTC
D gene: TRBD2; V gene: TRBV29-1; clone size: .; J gene: TRBJ2-7; CDR3 protein: CSVGLTGLAGGYEQYF; CDR3 DNA: TGCAGCGTTGGACTCACGGGACTAGCGGGAGGTTACGAGCAGTACTTC
D gene: .; V gene: TRBV27; clone size: .; J gene: TRBJ2-7; CDR3 protein: CASSSPYEQYF; CDR3 DNA: TGTGCCAGCAGTTCTCCCTACGAGCAGTACTTC
D gene: .; V gene: TRBV10-3; clone size: once; J gene: TRBJ2-4; CDR3 protein: CAISEFDAAKNIQYF; CDR3 DNA: TGTGCCATCAGTGAGTTCGACGCGGCCAAAAACATTCAGTACTTC
D gene: TRBD1; V gene: TRBV6-6; clone size: .; J gene: TRBJ2-1; CDR3 protein: CASRVQGAVNEQFF; CDR3 DNA: TGTGCCAGCAGAGTACAGGGGGCGGTCAATGAGCAGTTCTTC
D gene: TRBD1; V gene: TRBV10-3; clone size: .; J gene: TRBJ1-2; CDR3 protein: CAISEEKGGVYGYTF; CDR3 DNA: TGTGCCATCAGTGAAGAGAAAGGGGGCGTGTATGGCTACACCTTC
D gene: TRBD1; V gene: TRBV30; clone size: .; J gene: TRBJ2-7; CDR3 protein: CAWSVWDSSYEQYF; CDR3 DNA: TGTGCCTGGAGTGTATGGGACAGCTCCTACGAGCAGTACTTC
D gene: .; V gene: TRBV19; clone size: .; J gene: TRBJ2-7; CDR3 protein: CASSPLMSSYEQYF; CDR3 DNA: TGTGCCAGTAGTCCCCTTATGAGCTCCTACGAGCAGTACTTC
D gene: .; V gene: TRBV9; clone size: .; J gene: TRBJ2-1; CDR3 protein: CASSGRDLYNEQFF; CDR3 DNA: TGTGCCAGCAGCGGCCGGGACTTGTACAATGAGCAGTTCTTC
D gene: TRBD2; V gene: TRBV7-9; clone size: .; J gene: TRBJ2-7; CDR3 protein: CASSLGTSGLAFDEQYF; CDR3 DNA: TGTGCCAGCAGCTTAGGGACTAGCGGGCTGGCCTTTGACGAGCAGTACTTC
D gene: .; V gene: TRBV6-1; clone size: .; J gene: TRBJ1-5; CDR3 protein: CASSEGRTYSNQPQHF; CDR3 DNA: TGTGCCAGCAGTGAAGGAAGGACGTATAGCAATCAGCCCCAGCATTTT
D gene: .; V gene: TRBV7-9; clone size: .; J gene: TRBJ2-2; CDR3 protein: CASSIRTAYTGELFF; CDR3 DNA: TGTGCCAGCAGCATCCGGACAGCATACACCGGGGAGCTGTTTTTT
D gene: .; V gene: TRBV6-6; clone size: .; J gene: TRBJ1-1; CDR3 protein: CASTLTGPNTEAFF; CDR3 DNA: TGTGCCAGCACTCTGACAGGCCCGAACACTGAAGCTTTCTTT
D gene: .; V gene: TRBV2; clone size: .; J gene: TRBJ1-1; CDR3 protein: CASLTYTEAFF; CDR3 DNA: TGTGCCAGCCTGACATACACTGAAGCTTTCTTT
D gene: .; V gene: TRBV9; clone size: .; J gene: TRBJ1-6; CDR3 protein: CASSKETSYNSPLHF; CDR3 DNA: TGTGCCAGCAGTAAAGAAACCTCCTATAATTCACCCCTCCACTTT
D gene: .; V gene: TRBV4-1; clone size: .; J gene: TRBJ2-1; CDR3 protein: CASSQDEVLPFF; CDR3 DNA: TGCGCCAGCAGCCAAGATGAGGTGTTGCCGTTCTTC
D gene: TRBD1; V gene: TRBV10-2; clone size: .; J gene: TRBJ1-5; CDR3 protein: CATSPGDQGVYSNQPQHF; CDR3 DNA: TGCGCCACCTCACCGGGGGACCAGGGGGTTTATAGCAATCAGCCCCAGCATTTT
D gene: TRBD2; V gene: TRBV7-2; clone size: once; J gene: TRBJ2-1; CDR3 protein: CASSLGTGLAGLSYNEQFF; CDR3 DNA: TGTGCCAGCAGCTTAGGGACGGGACTAGCGGGGTTATCCTACAATGAGCAGTTCTTC
D gene: .; V gene: TRBV15; clone size: .; J gene: TRBJ1-4; CDR3 protein: CATSSRDTNEKLFF; CDR3 DNA: TGTGCCACCAGCAGCCGGGACACCAATGAAAAACTGTTTTTT
D gene: TRBD2; V gene: TRBV12-5; clone size: .; J gene: TRBJ2-3; CDR3 protein: CASGSASGASTDTQYF; CDR3 DNA: TGTGCTAGTGGTTCCGCTAGCGGGGCCAGCACAGATACGCAGTATTTT
D gene: .; V gene: TRBV5-1; clone size: once; J gene: TRBJ2-7; CDR3 protein: CASSLGGVRIDEQYF; CDR3 DNA: TGCGCCAGCAGCTTGGGCGGGGTTCGGATTGACGAGCAGTACTTC
D gene: TRBD1; V gene: TRBV30; clone size: .; J gene: TRBJ1-5; CDR3 protein: CAWRGQGNQPQHF; CDR3 DNA: TGTGCCTGGAGAGGACAGGGGAATCAGCCCCAGCATTTT
D gene: .; V gene: TRBV4-1; clone size: .; J gene: TRBJ2-5; CDR3 protein: CASSQVNEETQYF; CDR3 DNA: TGCGCCAGCAGCCAAGTTAACGAAGAGACCCAGTACTTC
D gene: .; V gene: TRBV27; clone size: .; J gene: TRBJ2-1; CDR3 protein: CASSPTGSWEQFF; CDR3 DNA: TGTGCCAGCAGTCCAACGGGGAGTTGGGAGCAGTTCTTC
D gene: TRBD2; V gene: TRBV27; clone size: once; J gene: TRBJ2-1; CDR3 protein: CASRASGGAYDEQFF; CDR3 DNA: TGTGCCAGCAGGGCTAGCGGGGGGGCTTACGATGAGCAGTTCTTC
D gene: .; V gene: TRBV4-3; clone size: .; J gene: TRBJ2-1; CDR3 protein: CASSQVSPEYNEQFF; CDR3 DNA: TGCGCCAGCAGCCAAGTGTCCCCTGAGTACAATGAGCAGTTCTTC
D gene: TRBD1; V gene: TRBV6-1; clone size: .; J gene: TRBJ2-7; CDR3 protein: CASSEGTGAYEQYF; CDR3 DNA: TGTGCCAGCAGTGAGGGGACAGGGGCCTACGAGCAGTACTTC
D gene: TRBD1; V gene: TRBV2; clone size: .; J gene: TRBJ1-4; CDR3 protein: CASGQGAIANEKLFF; CDR3 DNA: TGTGCCAGCGGACAGGGGGCGATTGCTAATGAAAAACTGTTTTTT
D gene: TRBD2; V gene: TRBV7-3; clone size: .; J gene: TRBJ2-7; CDR3 protein: CASIPGRGERVFEQYF; CDR3 DNA: TGTGCCAGCATCCCGGGGAGGGGCGAAAGAGTTTTCGAGCAGTACTTC
D gene: .; V gene: TRBV10-1; clone size: once; J gene: TRBJ1-1; CDR3 protein: CASSESGTAAATEAFF; CDR3 DNA: TGCGCCAGCAGTGAGTCGGGGACGGCCGCTGCCACTGAAGCTTTCTTT